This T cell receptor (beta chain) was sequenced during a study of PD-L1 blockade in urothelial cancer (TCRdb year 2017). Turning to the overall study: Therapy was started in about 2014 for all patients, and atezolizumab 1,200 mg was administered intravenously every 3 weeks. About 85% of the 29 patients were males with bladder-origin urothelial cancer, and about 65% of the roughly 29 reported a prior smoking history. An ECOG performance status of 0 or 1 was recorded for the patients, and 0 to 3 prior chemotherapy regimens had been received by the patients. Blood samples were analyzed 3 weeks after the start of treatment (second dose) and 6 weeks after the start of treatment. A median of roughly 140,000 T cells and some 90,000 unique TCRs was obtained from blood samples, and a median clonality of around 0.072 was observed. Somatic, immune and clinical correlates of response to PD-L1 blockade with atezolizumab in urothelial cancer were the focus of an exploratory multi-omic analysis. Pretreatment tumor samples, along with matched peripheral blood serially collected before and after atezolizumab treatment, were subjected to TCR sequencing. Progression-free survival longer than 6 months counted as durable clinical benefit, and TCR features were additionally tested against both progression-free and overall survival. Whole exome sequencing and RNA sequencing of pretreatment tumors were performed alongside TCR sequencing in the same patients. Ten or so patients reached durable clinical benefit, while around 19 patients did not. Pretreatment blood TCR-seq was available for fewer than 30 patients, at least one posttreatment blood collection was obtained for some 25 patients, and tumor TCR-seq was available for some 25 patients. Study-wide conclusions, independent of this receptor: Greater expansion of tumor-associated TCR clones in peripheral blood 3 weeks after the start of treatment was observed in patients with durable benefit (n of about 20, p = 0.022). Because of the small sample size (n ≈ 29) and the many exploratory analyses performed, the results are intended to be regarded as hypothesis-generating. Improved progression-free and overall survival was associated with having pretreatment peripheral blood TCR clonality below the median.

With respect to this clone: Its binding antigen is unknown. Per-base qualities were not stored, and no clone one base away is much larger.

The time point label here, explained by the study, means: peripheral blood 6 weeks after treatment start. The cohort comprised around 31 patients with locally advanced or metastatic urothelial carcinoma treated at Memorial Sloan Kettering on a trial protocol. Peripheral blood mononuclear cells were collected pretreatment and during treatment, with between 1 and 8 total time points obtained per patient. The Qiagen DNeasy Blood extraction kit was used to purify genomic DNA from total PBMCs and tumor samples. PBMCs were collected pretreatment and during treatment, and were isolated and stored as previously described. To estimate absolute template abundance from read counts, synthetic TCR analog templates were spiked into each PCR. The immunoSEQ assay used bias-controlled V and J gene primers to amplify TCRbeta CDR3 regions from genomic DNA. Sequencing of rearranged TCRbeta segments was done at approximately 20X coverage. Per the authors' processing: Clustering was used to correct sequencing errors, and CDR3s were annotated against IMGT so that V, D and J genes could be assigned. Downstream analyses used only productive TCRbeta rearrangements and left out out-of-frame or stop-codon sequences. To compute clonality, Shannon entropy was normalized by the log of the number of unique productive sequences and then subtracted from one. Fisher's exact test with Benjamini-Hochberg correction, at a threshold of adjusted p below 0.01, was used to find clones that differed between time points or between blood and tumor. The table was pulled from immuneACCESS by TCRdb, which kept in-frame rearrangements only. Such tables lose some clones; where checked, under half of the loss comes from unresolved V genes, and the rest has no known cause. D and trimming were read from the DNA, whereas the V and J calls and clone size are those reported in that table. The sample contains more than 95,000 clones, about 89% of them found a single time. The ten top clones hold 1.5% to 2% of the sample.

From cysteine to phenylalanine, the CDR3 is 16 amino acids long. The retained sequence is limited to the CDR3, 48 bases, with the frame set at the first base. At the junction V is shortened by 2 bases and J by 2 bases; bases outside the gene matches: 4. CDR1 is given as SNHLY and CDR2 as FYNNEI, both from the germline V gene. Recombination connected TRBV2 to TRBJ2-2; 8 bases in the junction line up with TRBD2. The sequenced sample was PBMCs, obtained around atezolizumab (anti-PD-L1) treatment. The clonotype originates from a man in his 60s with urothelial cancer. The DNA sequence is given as TGTGCCAGCAGTGAATTCGGGACTAGTAACACCGGGGAGCTGTTTTTT. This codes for CASSEFGTSNTGELFF.